The clone carrying this T cell receptor beta chain was detected only a few times. This CDR3 comprises 14 residues. Germline CDR1 and CDR2: SGHRS and YFSETQ. Trimming cost V 0 bases and J 3 bases, with 10 bases left between them. This entry is derived from a study of T cells in Graves' hyperthyroidism and ophthalmopathy. Amplification of TCR beta CDR3 regions used RNA as the template. HTBI primers were employed in a first-round RT-PCR of the TCR CDR3. TCRdb reprocessed the multiplex PCR reads via MiXCR and lists one record per CDR3 protein. The sample holds some 350,000 distinct CDR3 sequences, more than 20% seen once. Diagnosis of hyperthyroidism was new in patients aged 18 to 65, and its duration was under 2 months.

V usage is TRBV5-1 and J usage is TRBJ2-7, with D possibly TRBD2 on 6 matching bases. The sample consisted of blood. The sequence came from a man between 50 and 59 years old with Graves' hyperthyroidism. This CDR3 is CASSLAGVDYEQYF. The CDR3 nucleotides are TGCGCCAGCAGCTTGGCGGGAGTCGACTACGAGCAGTACTTC.